The T cell receptor beta chain under discussion was sequenced for a study of T cells in localized non-small cell lung cancer. This clone is large in the sample. The ends were cut back, 2 bases at V and 2 bases at J, with 7 bases in the middle. Germline assignment: CDR1 MNHNS and CDR2 SASEGT. The CDR3 is made up of 14 amino acids. TCRdb's table, derived via immunoSEQ multiplex PCR, lists solely in-frame clones and lacks some. Of around 24,000 clones in the sample, roughly 87% are singletons; the top ten hold less than 30%. The chain joins TRBV6-1 to TRBJ1-5; no definite D call. Sequenced material: peripheral blood, taken before any cancer treatment. The origin of this receptor is a male donor aged 60 or over with stage I squamous cell lung carcinoma. The CDR3, as DNA: TGTGCCAGCAGTGAATGGAGCGGCAATCAGCCCCAGCATTTT. Protein: CASSEWSGNQPQHF.